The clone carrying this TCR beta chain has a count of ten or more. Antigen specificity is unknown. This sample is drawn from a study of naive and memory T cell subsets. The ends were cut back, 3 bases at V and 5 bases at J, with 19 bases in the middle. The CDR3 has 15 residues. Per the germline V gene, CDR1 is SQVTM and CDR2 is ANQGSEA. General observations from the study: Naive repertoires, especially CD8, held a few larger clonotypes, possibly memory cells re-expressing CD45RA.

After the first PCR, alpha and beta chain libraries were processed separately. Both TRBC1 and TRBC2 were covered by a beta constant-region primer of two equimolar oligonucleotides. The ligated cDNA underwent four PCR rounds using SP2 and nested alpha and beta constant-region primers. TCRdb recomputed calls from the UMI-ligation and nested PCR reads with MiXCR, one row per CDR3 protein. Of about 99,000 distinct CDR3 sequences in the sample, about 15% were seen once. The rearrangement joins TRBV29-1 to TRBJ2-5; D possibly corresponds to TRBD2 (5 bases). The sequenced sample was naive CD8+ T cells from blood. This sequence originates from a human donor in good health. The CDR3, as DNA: TGCAGCGTTGAGTTGGATACTAGTGAGTGGGAGACCCAGTACTTC. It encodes CSVELDTSEWETQYF. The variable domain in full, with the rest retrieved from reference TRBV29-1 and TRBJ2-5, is SAVISQKPSRDICQRGTSLTIQCQVDSQVTMMFWYRQQPGQSLTLIATANQGSEATYESGFVIDKFPISRPNLTFSTLTVSNMSPEDSSIYLCSVELDTSEWETQYFGPGTRLLVL.